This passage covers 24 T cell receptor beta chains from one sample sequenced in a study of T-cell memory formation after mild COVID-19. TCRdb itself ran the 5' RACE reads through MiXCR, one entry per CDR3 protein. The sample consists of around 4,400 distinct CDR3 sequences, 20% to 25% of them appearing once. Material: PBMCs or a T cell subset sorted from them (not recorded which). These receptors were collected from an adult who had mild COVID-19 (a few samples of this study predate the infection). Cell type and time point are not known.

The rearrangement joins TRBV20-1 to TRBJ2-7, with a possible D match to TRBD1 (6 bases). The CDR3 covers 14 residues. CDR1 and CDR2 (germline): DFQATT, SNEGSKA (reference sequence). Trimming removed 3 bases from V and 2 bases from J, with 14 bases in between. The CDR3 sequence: CSASEVGQAYEQYV. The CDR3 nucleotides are TGCAGTGCTAGTGAAGTGGGACAAGCCTACGAGCAGTACGTC.

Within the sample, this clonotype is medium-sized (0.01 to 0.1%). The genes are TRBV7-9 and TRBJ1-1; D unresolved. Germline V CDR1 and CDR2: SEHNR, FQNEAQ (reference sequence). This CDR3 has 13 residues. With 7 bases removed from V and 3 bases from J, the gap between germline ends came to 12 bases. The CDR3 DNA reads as TGTGCCAGCATAAGTAGGGTGGACACTGAAGCTTTCTTT. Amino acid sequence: CASISRVDTEAFF.

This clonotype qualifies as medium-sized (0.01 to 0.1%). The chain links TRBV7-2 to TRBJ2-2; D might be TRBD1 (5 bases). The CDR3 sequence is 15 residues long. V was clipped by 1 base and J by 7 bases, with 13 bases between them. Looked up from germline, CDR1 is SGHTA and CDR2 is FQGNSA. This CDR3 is CASSLEGALIGELFF. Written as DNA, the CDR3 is TGTGCCAGCAGCTTAGAAGGGGCTTTAATCGGGGAGCTGTTTTTT.

CDR3 DNA sequence: TGTGCCTGGAGTGCTCGGTACGAGCAGTACTTC. Amino acid sequence: CAWSARYEQYF. The chain has TRBV30 and TRBJ2-7; D not certain. Germline V CDR1 and CDR2: GTSNPN, SVGIG (reference sequence). Trimming left V 1 base short and J 4 bases short, with 5 bases between. The CDR3 length is 11 residues.

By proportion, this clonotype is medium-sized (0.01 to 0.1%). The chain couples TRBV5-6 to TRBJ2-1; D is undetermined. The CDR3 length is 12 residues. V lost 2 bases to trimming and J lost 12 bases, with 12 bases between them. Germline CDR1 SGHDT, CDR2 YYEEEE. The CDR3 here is CASSFGGLRQFF. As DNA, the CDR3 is TGTGCCAGCAGCTTTGGTGGGTTGCGGCAGTTCTTC.

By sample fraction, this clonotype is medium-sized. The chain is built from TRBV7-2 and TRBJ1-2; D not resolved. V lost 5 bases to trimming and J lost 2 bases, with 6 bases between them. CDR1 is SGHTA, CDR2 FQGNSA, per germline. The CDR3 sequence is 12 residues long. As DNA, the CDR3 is TGTGCCAGCAGCCCCGACAACTATGGCTACACCTTC. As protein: CASSPDNYGYTF. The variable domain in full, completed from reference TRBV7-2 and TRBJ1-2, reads GAGVSQSPSNKVTEKGKDVELRCDPISGHTALYWYRQSLGQGLEFLIYFQGNSAPDKSGLPSDRFSAERTGGSVSTLTIQRTQQEDSAVYLCASSPDNYGYTFGSGTRLTVV.

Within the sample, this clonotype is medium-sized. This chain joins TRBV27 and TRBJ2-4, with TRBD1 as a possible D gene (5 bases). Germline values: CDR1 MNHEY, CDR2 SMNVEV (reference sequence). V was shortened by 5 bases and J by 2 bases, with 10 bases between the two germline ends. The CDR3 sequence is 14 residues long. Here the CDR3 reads CASSRAGPKNIQYF. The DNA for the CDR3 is TGTGCCAGCAGTCGGGCAGGGCCCAAAAACATTCAGTACTTC.

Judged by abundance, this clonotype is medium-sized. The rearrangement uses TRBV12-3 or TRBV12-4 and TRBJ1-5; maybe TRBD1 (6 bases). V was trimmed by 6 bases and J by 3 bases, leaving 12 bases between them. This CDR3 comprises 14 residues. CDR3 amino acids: CASRQRGNNQPQHF. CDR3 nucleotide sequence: TGTGCCAGCAGACAGAGGGGGAACAATCAGCCCCAGCATTTT.

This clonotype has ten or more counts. CDR3 nucleotides: TGTGCCAGCAGTGAACGTGATGGAAGGTGGGGTACCGCTTTCTTT. This encodes CASSERDGRWGTAFF. V and J are TRBV6-1 and TRBJ1-1; no definite D call. The germline V gene has CDR1 MNHNS and CDR2 SASEGT. CDR3 length: 15 residues. V was shortened by 2 bases and J by 11 bases, with 21 bases between the two germline ends.

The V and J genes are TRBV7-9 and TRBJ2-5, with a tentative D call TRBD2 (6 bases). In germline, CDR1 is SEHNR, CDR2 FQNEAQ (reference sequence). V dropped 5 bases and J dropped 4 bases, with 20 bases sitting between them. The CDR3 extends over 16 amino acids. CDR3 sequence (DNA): TGTGCCAGCAGCGAGCCGAGGACTACCAACGCAGAGACCCAGTACTTC. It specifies CASSEPRTTNAETQYF.

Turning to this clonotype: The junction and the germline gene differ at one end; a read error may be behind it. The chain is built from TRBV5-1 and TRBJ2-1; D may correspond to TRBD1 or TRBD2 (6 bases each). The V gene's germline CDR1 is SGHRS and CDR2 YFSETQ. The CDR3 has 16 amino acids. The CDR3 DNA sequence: TGCGCCAGCAGGTTGGACGGGGGCGCAAGGTATGATGAGCAGTTCTTC. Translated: CASRLDGGARYDEQFF.

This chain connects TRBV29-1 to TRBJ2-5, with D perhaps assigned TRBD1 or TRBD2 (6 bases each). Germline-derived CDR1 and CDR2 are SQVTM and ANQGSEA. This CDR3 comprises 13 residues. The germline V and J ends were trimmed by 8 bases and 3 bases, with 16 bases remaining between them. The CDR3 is CSTQRGAEETQYF. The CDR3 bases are TGCAGCACCCAAAGGGGGGCGGAAGAGACCCAGTACTTC. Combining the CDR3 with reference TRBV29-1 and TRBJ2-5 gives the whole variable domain SAVISQKPSRDICQRGTSLTIQCQVDSQVTMMFWYRQQPGQSLTLIATANQGSEATYESGFVIDKFPISRPNLTFSTLTVSNMSPEDSSIYLCSTQRGAEETQYFGPGTRLLVL.

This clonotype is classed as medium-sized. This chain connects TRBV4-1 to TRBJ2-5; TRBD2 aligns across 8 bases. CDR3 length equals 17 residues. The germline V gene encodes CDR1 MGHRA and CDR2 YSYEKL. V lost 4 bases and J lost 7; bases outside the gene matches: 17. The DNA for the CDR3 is TGCGCCAGCAGCCCAACCACACGGGGGGGGACCGAGAGGACCCAGTACTTC. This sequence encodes CASSPTTRGGTERTQYF.

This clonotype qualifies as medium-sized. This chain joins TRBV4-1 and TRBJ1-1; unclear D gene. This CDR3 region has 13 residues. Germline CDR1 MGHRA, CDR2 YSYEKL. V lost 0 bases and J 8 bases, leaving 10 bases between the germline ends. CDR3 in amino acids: CASSQERYKEAFF. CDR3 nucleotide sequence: TGCGCCAGCAGCCAAGAACGGTATAAGGAAGCTTTCTTT.

The CDR3 here is CATSKAAHNEQFF. Written as DNA, the CDR3 is TGTGCCACCAGCAAGGCAGCCCACAATGAGCAGTTCTTC. The chain couples TRBV15 to TRBJ2-1; D gene unclear. The CDR3 is 13 amino acids. Germline CDR1 is LNHNV and CDR2 is YYDKDF (reference sequence). Between the trimmed V and J ends, which lost 4 bases and 5 bases, there was a span of 9 bases.

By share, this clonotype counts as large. As DNA, the CDR3 is TGCGCCAGCAGCCCGTCAAAGGGGGCCTCCACAGATACGCAGTATTTT. Amino acid sequence: CASSPSKGASTDTQYF. The J gene is TRBJ2-3, the V gene TRBV4-1; TRBD1 agrees at 7 bases. The CDR3 is 16 residues long. CDR1 is MGHRA and CDR2 is YSYEKL in the germline V gene. With 4 bases clipped from V and 2 bases from J, the junction kept 9 bases outside the gene matches.

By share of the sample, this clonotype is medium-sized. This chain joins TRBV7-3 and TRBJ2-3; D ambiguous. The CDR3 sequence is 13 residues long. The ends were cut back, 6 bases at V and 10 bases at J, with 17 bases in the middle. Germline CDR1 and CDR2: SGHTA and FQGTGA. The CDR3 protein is CASSPPRSEAQYF. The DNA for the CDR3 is TGTGCCAGCAGTCCGCCGCGGTCTGAGGCGCAGTATTTT.

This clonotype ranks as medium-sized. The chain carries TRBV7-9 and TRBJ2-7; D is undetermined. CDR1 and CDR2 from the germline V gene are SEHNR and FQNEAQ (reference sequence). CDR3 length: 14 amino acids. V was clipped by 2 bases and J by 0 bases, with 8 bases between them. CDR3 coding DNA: TGTGCCAGCAGCTTACGGGCGAGCTCCTACGAGCAGTACTTC. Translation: CASSLRASSYEQYF.

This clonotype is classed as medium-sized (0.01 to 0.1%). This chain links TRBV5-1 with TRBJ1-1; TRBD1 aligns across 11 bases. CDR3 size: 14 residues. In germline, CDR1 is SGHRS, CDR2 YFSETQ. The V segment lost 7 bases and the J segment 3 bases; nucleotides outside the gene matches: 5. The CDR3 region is CASSRTGGHTEAFF. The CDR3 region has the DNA TGCGCCAGCTCACGGACAGGGGGCCACACTGAAGCTTTCTTT.

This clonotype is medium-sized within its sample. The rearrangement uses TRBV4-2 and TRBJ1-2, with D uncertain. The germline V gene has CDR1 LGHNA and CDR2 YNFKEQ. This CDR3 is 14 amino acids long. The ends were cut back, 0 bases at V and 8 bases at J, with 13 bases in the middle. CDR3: CASSQDKQEGGYTF. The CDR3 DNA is TGTGCCAGCAGCCAAGATAAGCAAGAGGGAGGCTACACCTTC.

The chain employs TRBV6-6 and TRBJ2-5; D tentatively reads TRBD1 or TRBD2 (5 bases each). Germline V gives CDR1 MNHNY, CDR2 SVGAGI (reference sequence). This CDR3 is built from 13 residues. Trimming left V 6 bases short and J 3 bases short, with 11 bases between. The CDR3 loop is CASRGDGEETQYF. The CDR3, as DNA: TGTGCCAGCAGGGGGGACGGAGAAGAGACCCAGTACTTC.

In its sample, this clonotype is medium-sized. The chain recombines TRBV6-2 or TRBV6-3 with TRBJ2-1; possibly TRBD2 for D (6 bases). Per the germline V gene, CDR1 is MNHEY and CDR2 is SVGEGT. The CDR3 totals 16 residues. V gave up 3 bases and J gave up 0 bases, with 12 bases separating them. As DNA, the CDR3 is TGTGCCAGCAGTTATCGGGGGTTGCTCTCCTACAATGAGCAGTTCTTC. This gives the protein CASSYRGLLSYNEQFF.

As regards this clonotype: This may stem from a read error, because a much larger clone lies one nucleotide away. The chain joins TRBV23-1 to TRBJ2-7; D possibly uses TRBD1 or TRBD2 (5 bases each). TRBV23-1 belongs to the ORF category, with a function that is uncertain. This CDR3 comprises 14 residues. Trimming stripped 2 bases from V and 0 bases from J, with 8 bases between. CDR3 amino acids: CASSQPGSSYEQYV. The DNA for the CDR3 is TGCGCCAGCAGTCAACCAGGGAGCTCCTACGAGCAGTACGTC.

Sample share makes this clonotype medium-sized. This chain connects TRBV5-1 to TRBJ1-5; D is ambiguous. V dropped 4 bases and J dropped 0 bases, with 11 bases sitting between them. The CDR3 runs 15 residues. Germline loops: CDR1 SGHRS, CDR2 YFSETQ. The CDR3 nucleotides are TGCGCCAGCAGCGAGCAAATCAGTAGCAATCAGCCCCAGCATTTT. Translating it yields CASSEQISSNQPQHF.